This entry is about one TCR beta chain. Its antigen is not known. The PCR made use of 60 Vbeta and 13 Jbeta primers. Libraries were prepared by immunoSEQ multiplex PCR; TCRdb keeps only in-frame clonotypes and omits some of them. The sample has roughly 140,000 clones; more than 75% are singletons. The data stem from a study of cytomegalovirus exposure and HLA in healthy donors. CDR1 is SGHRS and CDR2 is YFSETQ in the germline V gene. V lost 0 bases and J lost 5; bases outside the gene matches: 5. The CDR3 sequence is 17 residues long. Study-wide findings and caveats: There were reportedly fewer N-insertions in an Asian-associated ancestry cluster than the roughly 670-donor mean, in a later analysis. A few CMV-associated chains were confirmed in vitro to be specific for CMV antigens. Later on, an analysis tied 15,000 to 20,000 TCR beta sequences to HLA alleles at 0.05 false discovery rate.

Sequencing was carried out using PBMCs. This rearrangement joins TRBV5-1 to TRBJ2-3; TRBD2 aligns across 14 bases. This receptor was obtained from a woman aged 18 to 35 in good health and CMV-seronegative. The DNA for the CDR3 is TGCGCCAGCAGCTTGGAACGACTAGCGGGAGGGGTAGATACGCAGTATTTT. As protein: CASSLERLAGGVDTQYF.